This T cell receptor beta chain appears in the sequencing data of a study of read filtering for tumor transcriptome and immune sequencing. The overall study: RNA-seq yielded only roughly 75 to 1,300 TCR reads, IR-seq about 3.5 to 10.27 million. Points from the study as a whole: The sorted CD138-negative fraction was a mixed bone marrow immune population, not purified T cells.

The CDR3 is 16 amino acids. Germline V gives CDR1 DFQATT, CDR2 SNEGSKA (reference sequence). Between the trimmed V and J ends, which lost 2 bases and 8 bases, there was a span of 21 bases. Every patient had bone marrow sampled while the disease was active. From roughly 0.4 ug of RNA, a library with molecular barcoded alpha/delta and beta/gamma adaptors was made. TCRdb analysed the reads with MiXCR anew, one entry per CDR3 protein. The sample includes several thousand distinct CDR3 sequences, 21% of them seen just once. Concerning this clonotype: The antigen is unknown.

The source is a donor at least 40 years old with multiple myeloma. The V and J genes are TRBV20-1 and TRBJ2-2, with D perhaps matching TRBD2 (6 bases). The sample taken for sequencing was a population of CD138-negative cells sorted from bone marrow. This chain's CDR3 is CSARPRGLAGWGELFF. CDR3 coding DNA: TGCAGTGCTAGACCAAGAGGACTTGCGGGGTGGGGGGAGCTGTTTTTT.